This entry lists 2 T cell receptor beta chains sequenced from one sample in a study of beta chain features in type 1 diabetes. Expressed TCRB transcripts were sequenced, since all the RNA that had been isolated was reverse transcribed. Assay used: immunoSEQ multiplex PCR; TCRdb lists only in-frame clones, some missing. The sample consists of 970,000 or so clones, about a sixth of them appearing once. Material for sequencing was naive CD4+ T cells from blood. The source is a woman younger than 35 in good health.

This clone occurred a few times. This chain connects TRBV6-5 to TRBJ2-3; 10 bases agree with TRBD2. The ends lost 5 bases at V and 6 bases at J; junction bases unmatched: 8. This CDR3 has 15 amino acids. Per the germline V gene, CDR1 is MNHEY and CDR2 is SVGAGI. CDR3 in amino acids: CASSMLAGVLDTQYF. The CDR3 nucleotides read TGTGCCAGCAGTATGCTAGCGGGAGTATTGGATACGCAGTATTTT.

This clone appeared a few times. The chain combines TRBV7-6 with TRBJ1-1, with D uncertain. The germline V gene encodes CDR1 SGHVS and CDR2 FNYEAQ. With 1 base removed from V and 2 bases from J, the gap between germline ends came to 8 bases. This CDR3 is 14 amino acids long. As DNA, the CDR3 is TGTGCCAGCAGCTTAGATTCGGGAAACACTGAAGCTTTCTTT. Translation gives CASSLDSGNTEAFF.